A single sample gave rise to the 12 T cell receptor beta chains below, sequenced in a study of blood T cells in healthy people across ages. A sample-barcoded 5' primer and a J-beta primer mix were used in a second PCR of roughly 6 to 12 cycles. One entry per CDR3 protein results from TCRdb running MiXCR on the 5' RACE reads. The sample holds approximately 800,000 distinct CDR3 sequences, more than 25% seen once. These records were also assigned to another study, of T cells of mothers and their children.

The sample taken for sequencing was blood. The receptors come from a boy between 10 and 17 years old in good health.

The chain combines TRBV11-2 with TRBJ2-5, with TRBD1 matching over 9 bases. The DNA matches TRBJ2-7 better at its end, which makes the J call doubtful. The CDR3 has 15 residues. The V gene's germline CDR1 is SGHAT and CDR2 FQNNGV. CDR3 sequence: CASSKTGGASYEQYF. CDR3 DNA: TGTGCCAGCAGTAAAACAGGGGGCGCCTCCTACGAGCAGTACTTC.

The CDR3 DNA reads TGTGCCAGCAGCACCGGGGGCGTCGGGACCCAGTACTTC. Residues: CASSTGGVGTQYF. The chain joins TRBV7-2 to TRBJ2-5; the D call may be TRBD1 or TRBD2 (6 bases each). Trimming cost V 5 bases and J 7 bases, with 14 bases left between them. There are 13 residues in the CDR3. In germline, CDR1 is SGHTA, CDR2 FQGNSA.

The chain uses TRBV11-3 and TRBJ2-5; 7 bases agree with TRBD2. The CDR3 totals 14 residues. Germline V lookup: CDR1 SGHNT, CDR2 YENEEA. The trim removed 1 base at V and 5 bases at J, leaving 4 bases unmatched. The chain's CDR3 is CASSLGRGTETQYF. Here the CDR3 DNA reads TGTGCCAGCAGCTTAGGGCGGGGGACGGAGACCCAGTACTTC.

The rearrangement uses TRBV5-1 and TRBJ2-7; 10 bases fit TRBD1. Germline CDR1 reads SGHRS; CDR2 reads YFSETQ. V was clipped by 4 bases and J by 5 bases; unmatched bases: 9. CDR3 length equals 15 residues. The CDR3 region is CASSVYPTGGDEQYF. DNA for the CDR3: TGCGCCAGCAGCGTTTACCCGACAGGGGGCGACGAGCAGTACTTC.

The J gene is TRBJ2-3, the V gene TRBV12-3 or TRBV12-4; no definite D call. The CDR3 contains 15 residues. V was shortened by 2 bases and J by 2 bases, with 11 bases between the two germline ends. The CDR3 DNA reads TGTGCCAGCAGTTTACGTGTGGCCGACACAGATACGCAGTATTTT. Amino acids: CASSLRVADTDTQYF.

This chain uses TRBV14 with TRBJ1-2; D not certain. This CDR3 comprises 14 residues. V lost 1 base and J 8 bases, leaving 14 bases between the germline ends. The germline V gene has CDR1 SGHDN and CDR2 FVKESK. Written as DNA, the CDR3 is TGTGCCAGCAGCCAAGTGCCGGCCCCCTGGGGCTACACCTTC. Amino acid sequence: CASSQVPAPWGYTF.

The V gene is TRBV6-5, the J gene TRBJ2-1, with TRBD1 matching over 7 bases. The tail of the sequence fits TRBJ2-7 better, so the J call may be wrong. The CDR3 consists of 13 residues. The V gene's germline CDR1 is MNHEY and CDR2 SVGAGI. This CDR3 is CASLSRGNYEQYF. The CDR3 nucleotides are TGTGCCAGCTTGAGCAGGGGGAACTACGAGCAGTACTTC.

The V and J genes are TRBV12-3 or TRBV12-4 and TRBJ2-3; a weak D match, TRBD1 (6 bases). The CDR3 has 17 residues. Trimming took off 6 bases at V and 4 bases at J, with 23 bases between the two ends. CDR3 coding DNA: TGTGCCAGCAGCCGGACGAGGGGGACGGGGCAGGCAGATACGCAGTATTTT. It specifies CASSRTRGTGQADTQYF.

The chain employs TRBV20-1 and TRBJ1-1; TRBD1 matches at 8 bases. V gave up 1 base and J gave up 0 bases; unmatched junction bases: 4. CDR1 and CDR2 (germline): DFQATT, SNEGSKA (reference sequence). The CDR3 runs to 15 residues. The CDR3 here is CSARGTGQVNTEAFF. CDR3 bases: TGCAGTGCTAGAGGGACAGGGCAGGTGAACACTGAAGCTTTCTTT.

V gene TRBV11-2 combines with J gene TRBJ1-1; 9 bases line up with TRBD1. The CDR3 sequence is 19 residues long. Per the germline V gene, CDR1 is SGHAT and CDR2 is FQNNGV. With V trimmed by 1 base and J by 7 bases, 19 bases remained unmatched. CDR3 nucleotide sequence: TGTGCCAGCAGCTTAGTTGAAGGGACAGGGAGACCCCCAGGGTTTGAAGCTTTCTTT. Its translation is CASSLVEGTGRPPGFEAFF.

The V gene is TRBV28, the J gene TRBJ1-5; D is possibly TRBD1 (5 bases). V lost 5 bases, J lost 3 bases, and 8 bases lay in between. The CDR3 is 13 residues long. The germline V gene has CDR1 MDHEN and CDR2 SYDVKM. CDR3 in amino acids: CASSAGFNQPQHF. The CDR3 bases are TGTGCCAGCAGTGCAGGGTTCAATCAGCCCCAGCATTTT. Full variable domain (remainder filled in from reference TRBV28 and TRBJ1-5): DVKVTQSSRYLVKRTGEKVFLECVQDMDHENMFWYRQDPGLGLRLIYFSYDVKMKEKGDIPEGYSVSREKKERFSLILESASTNQTSMYLCASSAGFNQPQHFGDGTRLSIL.

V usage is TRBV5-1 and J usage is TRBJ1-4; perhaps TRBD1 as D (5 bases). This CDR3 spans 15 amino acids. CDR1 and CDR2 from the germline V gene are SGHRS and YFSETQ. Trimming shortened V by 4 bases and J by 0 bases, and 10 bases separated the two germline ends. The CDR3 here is CASSTPGSTNEKLFF. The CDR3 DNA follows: TGCGCCAGCAGCACCCCAGGGTCAACTAATGAAAAACTGTTTTTT.